This T cell receptor (beta chain) was retrieved from a study of cytomegalovirus exposure and HLA in healthy donors. Notes on the study in general: Researchers counted around 180 TCR beta chains as cytomegalovirus-associated.

Primers: 60 Vbeta forward and 13 Jbeta reverse. Profiling relied on immunoSEQ multiplex PCR, and the TCRdb table lists in-frame clones only, not all of them. The table includes about 160,000 clones, around 80% detected once. The CDR3 sequence is 15 residues long. V shed 5 bases, J shed 9 bases, and the junction held 13 bases outside the gene matches. Germline V gene sequence: CDR1 SGHNT, CDR2 YENEEA. As for this clone: Its antigen is not identified.

Sequencing was done on a sample of PBMCs. The clonotype comes from a woman aged 40 to 50 in good health and CMV-seronegative. The V call is TRBV11-3, the J call TRBJ2-4, with 7 bases identical to TRBD2. CDR3 protein: CASSRFGEGRAIQYF. DNA of the CDR3: TGTGCCAGCAGCCGCTTTGGGGAGGGCCGGGCCATTCAGTACTTC.